Presented here are 15 T cell receptor beta chains from one specimen sequenced in a study of blood T cell repertoires in COVID-19. Assay used: immunoSEQ multiplex PCR; TCRdb lists only in-frame clones, some missing. The table shows around 130,000 clones, with about four fifths occurring only once. The sequenced sample consisted of peripheral blood. These receptor sequences come from a woman under 40 who had recovered from COVID-19.

V is TRBV29-1 and J is TRBJ1-1; D gene ambiguous. Germline assignment: CDR1 SQVTM and CDR2 ANQGSEA. CDR3 length: 12 amino acids. Deletions cut 5 bases from V and 5 bases from J, with 12 bases between. The CDR3 sequence: CSVPTIGTEAFF. As DNA, the CDR3 is TGCAGCGTTCCGACCATCGGGACTGAAGCTTTCTTT.

The chain joins TRBV5-5 to TRBJ2-5, with 7 bases lining up with TRBD1. V dropped 3 bases and J dropped 1; count of bases not matched to a gene: 3. The V gene's germline CDR1 is SGHKS and CDR2 YYEKEE (reference sequence). This CDR3 contains 14 residues. The CDR3 coding sequence is TGTGCCAGCAGCTGGGGACAGCTCCAAGAGACCCAGTACTTC. The encoded protein is CASSWGQLQETQYF.

This chain links TRBV7-9 with TRBJ2-1; TRBD2 might be the D (5 bases). The CDR3 is 16 residues long. CDR1 is SEHNR, CDR2 FQNEAQ, per germline (reference sequence). The V end was cut by 5 bases, the J end by 6 bases, with 20 bases between. The CDR3 is CASSLTRTQEVNEQFF. In nucleotides, the CDR3 is TGTGCCAGCAGCCTCACGCGGACTCAGGAGGTCAATGAGCAGTTCTTC.

The V and J genes are TRBV19 and TRBJ1-1; D unclear. V was trimmed by 0 bases and J by 2 bases, leaving 10 bases between them. The CDR3 runs 15 residues. From germline, CDR1 is LNHDA and CDR2 SQIVND (reference sequence). CDR3 sequence (DNA): TGTGCCAGTAGTATAGAGGGTACAGATAACACTGAAGCTTTCTTT. Its protein product is CASSIEGTDNTEAFF.

V is TRBV10-1 and J is TRBJ2-1; TRBD2 is a possible D gene (5 bases). This CDR3 comprises 11 residues. V was clipped by 6 bases and J by 7 bases, with 7 bases between them. Germline V lookup: CDR1 WNHNN, CDR2 SYGVQD (reference sequence). Written as DNA, the CDR3 is TGCGCCAGCAGCCGGGGTAATGAGCAGTTCTTC. The encoded protein is CASSRGNEQFF.

The chain carries TRBV2 and TRBJ2-6, with 7 nucleotides matching TRBD1. Trimming cost V 6 bases and J 2 bases; bases outside gene matches: 4. The CDR3 runs 15 residues. CDR1 and CDR2 from the germline V gene are SNHLY and FYNNEI. The chain's CDR3 is CASSGDRAGANVLTF. The CDR3 region has the DNA TGTGCCAGCAGCGGCGACAGGGCTGGGGCCAACGTCCTGACTTTC.

The V call is TRBV3-1 (or the pseudogene TRBV3-2), the J call TRBJ2-2, with 9 bases identical to TRBD1. Germline trimming cut 4 bases from V and 7 bases from J; bases unmatched to any gene: 7. The CDR3 spans 15 residues. Germline V lookup: CDR1 LGHDT, CDR2 YNNKEL (reference sequence). The CDR3 sequence: CASSRNRGQGGELFF. DNA of the CDR3: TGTGCCAGCAGCCGAAACAGGGGGCAAGGCGGGGAGCTGTTTTTT.

The V call is TRBV14, the J call TRBJ2-1, with D possibly being TRBD2 (5 bases). The CDR3 spans 15 residues. Trimming took 6 bases from V and 4 from J, leaving 16 bases between them. The V gene's germline CDR1 is SGHDN and CDR2 FVKESK. The CDR3 loop reads CASSSGISIYNEQFF. Written as DNA, the CDR3 is TGTGCCAGCAGTTCCGGGATTAGTATATACAATGAGCAGTTCTTC.

The J gene is TRBJ1-1, the V gene TRBV5-1; 9 positions match TRBD1. V was clipped by 0 bases and J by 1 base; unmatched bases: 4. The germline gives CDR1 SGHRS, CDR2 YFSETQ. The CDR3 extends over 16 amino acids. CDR3 in amino acids: CASSLADRGENTEAFF. The CDR3 DNA follows: TGCGCCAGCAGCTTGGCCGACAGGGGGGAGAACACTGAAGCTTTCTTT.

The J gene is TRBJ2-1, the V gene TRBV7-3, with 13 bases identical to TRBD2. With V trimmed by 2 bases and J by 0 bases, 7 bases remained unmatched. The CDR3 runs to 19 residues. Germline lookup yields CDR1 SGHTA and CDR2 FQGTGA. CDR3 region: CASSLVSTSGRASYNEQFF. CDR3 nucleotide sequence: TGTGCCAGCAGCTTAGTATCCACTAGCGGGAGGGCCTCCTACAATGAGCAGTTCTTC.

CDR3 protein: CASSSRGGTGNYNEQFF. The CDR3, as DNA: TGTGCCAGCAGCTCCCGAGGGGGGACAGGGAATTACAATGAGCAGTTCTTC. The chain couples TRBV4-2 to TRBJ2-1; TRBD1 agrees at 9 bases. Trimming took 5 bases from V and 4 from J; bases not matched to a gene: 12. Germline V gene sequence: CDR1 LGHNA, CDR2 YNFKEQ. The CDR3 is 17 residues long.

The chain joins TRBV29-1 to TRBJ2-2; D is possibly TRBD2 (6 bases). This CDR3 is built from 15 residues. The germline gives CDR1 SQVTM, CDR2 ANQGSEA. The V and J ends lost 4 bases and 6 bases respectively, with 18 bases between them. CDR3 sequence: CSVVKDGSTAGELFF. CDR3 DNA sequence: TGCAGCGTTGTAAAGGACGGGAGTACCGCCGGGGAGCTGTTTTTT.

CDR3 in DNA: TGTGCCAGCAGTCCCGCGGCGGGAGGGCCGGGGGGCACAGATACGCAGTATTTT. Amino acid sequence: CASSPAAGGPGGTDTQYF. This chain connects TRBV6-4 to TRBJ2-3; 9 bases are shared with TRBD2. Germline loops: CDR1 MRHNA, CDR2 SNTAGT. Trimming took 5 bases from V and 1 from J; bases not matched to a gene: 13. The CDR3 sequence is 18 residues long.

This clone has just a few counts. This rearrangement joins TRBV4-2 to TRBJ2-3; 8 bases map to TRBD2. Trimming at V came to 7 bases and at J to 4 bases, leaving 25 bases not matched to a gene. From germline, CDR1 is LGHNA and CDR2 YNFKEQ. The CDR3 has 20 amino acids. CDR3 sequence (DNA): TGTGCCAGCACCCCAAGTTGGCCCTTTAGCGGGGAAGGTGTGGCAGATACGCAGTATTTT. This translates into CASTPSWPFSGEGVADTQYF.

This sequence joins TRBV5-6 and TRBJ1-1; D remains unclear. Trimming left V 2 bases short and J 1 base short, with 12 bases between. The germline V gene encodes CDR1 SGHDT and CDR2 YYEEEE. There are 15 residues in the CDR3. The CDR3 DNA sequence: TGTGCCAGCAGCTTTCTCAGAACTAAGAACACTGAAGCTTTCTTT. This codes for CASSFLRTKNTEAFF.